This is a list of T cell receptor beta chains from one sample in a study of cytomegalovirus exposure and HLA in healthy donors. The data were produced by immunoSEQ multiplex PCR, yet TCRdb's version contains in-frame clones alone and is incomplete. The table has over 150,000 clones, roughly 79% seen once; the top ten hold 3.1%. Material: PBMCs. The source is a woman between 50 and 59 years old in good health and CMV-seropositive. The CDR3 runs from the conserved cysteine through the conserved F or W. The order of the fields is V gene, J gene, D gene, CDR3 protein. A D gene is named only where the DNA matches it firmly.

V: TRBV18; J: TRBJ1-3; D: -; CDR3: CASSPGTTGNTIYF
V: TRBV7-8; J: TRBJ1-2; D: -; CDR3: CASSFRGVGGGYTF
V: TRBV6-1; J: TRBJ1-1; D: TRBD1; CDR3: CASSEMGGQVGTEAFF
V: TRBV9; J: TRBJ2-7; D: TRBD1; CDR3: CASSSRDSTYEQYF
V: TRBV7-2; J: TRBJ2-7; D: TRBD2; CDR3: CASSPRTSGDYEQYF
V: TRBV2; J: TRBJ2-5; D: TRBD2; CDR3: CASGREETQYF
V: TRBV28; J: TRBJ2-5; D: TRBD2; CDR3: CASSPPLAGQETQYF
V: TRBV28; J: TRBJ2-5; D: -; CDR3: CASSSRTEDLETQYF
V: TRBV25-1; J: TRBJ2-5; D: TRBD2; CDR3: CASSGGGRVLETQYF
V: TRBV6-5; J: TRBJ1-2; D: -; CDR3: CASSSSRSYGYTF
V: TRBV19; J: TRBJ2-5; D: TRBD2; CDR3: CASSIRLAGSYSGQETQYF
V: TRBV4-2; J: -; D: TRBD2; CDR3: CASSQDSGANYEQYF
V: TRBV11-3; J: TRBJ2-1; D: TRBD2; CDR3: CASSLGGGNNEQFF
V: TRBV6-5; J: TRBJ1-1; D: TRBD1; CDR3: CASSRGQGSTEAFF
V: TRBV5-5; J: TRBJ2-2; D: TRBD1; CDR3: CASSSTGGQNTGELFF
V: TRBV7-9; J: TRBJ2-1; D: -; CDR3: CASSFPIGRGDNEQFF
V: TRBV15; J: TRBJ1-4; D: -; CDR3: CATSRASLGAGREKLFF
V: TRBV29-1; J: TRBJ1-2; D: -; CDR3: CSVAKGDNYGYTF
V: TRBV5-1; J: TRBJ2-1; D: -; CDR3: CASFRDKAYNEQFF
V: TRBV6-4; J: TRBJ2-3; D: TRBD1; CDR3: CASSETGRLTDTQYF
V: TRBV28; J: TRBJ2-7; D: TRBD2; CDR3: CASTSTGTPGTSGSYEQYF
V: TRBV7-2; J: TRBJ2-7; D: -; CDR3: CASSLGGYEAEQYF
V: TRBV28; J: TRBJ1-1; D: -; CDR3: CASSPGGGYTEAFF
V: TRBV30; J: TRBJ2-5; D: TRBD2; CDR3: CAFSGGARETQYF
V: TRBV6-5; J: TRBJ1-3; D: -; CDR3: CASSYDGSSGNTIYF
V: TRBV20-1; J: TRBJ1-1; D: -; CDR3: CSVPRFPSAFF
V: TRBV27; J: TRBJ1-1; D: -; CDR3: CASSRLRAENTEAFF
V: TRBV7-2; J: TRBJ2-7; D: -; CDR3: CASSLGRSYEQYF
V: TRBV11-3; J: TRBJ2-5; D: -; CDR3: CASSGGGDVETQYF
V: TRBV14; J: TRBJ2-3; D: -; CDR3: CASSQLGTTDTQYF
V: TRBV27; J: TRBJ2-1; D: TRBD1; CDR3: CASSQVGGHYNEQFF
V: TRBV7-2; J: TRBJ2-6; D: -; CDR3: CASSPRGWHSGANVLTF
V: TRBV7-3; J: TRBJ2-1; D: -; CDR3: CASSLNGRGEGEQFF
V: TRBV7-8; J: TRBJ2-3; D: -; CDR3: CASSSNRDLRSTDTQYF
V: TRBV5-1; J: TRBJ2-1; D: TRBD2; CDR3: CASVNSGGGGEQFF
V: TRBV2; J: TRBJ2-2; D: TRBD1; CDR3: CASSDSTGGTGELFF
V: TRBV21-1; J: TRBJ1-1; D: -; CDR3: CASSKGGRIEAFF
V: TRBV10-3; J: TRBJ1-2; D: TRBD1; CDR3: CAISEGDRAFGYTF
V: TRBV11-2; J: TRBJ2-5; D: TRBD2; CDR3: CASSPRTSGNQETQYF
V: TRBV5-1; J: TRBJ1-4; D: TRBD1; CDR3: CASSGTGQGNEKLFF
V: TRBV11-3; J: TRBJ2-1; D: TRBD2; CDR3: CASSSGLAGNNEQFF
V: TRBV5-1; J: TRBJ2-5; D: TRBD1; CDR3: CASSLARGLGETQYF